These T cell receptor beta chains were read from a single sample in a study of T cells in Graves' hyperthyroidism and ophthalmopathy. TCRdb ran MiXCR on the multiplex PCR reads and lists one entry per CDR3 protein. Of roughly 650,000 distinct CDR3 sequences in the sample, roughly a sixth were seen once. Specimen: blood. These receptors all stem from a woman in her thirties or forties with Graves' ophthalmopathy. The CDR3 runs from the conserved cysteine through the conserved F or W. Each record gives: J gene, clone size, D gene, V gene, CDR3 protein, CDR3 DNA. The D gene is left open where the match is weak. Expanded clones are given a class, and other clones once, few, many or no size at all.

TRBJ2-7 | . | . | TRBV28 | CASSLGRRTYEQYF | TGTGCCAGCAGTTTAGGACGAAGAACCTACGAGCAGTACTTC
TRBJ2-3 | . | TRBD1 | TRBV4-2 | CASSQDRGIFTDTQYF | TGTGCCAGCAGCCAAGACAGGGGGATCTTCACAGATACGCAGTATTTT
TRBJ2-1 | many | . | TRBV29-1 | CSAEQGRYNEQFF | TGCAGCGCTGAACAGGGGAGGTACAATGAGCAGTTCTTC
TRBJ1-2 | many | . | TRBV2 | CASEDRNYGYTF | TGTGCCAGCGAAGACAGGAACTATGGCTACACCTTC
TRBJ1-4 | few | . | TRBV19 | CASTYQQGTSEKLFF | TGTGCCAGTACCTACCAACAGGGTACCTCCGAAAAACTGTTTTTT
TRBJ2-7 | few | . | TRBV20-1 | CSAITRGGIPYEQYF | TGCAGTGCCATTACCAGGGGGGGGATACCCTACGAGCAGTACTTC
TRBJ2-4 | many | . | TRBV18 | CASSPSAGRSGKNIQYF | TGTGCCAGCTCACCATCCGCAGGAAGGAGTGGCAAAAACATTCAGTACTTC
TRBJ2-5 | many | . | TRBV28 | CASSERTQETQYF | TGTGCCAGCAGTGAGCGGACCCAAGAGACCCAGTACTTC
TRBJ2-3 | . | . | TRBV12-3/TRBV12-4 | CASSLGISTDTQYF | TGTGCCAGCAGTTTAGGGATTAGCACAGATACGCAGTATTTT
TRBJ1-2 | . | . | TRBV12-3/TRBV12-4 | CASRAREVGGYTF | TGTGCCAGCAGGGCCAGGGAAGTTGGTGGCTACACCTTC
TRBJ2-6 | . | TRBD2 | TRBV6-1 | CASRKLASGANVLTF | TGTGCCAGCAGAAAACTAGCGTCCGGGGCCAACGTCCTGACTTTC
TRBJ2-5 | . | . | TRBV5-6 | CASSLAPGRGEGETQYF | TGTGCCAGCAGCTTGGCTCCGGGCCGGGGAGAGGGAGAGACCCAGTACTTC
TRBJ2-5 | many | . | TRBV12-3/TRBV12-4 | CASTGTRETQYF | TGTGCCAGCACCGGGACCCGAGAGACCCAGTACTTC
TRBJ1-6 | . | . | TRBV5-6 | CASSLYLPYNSPLHF | TGTGCCAGCAGCTTGTACCTTCCCTATAATTCACCCCTCCACTTT
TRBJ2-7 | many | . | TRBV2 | CASSPTYEQYF | TGTGCCAGCTCACCGACCTACGAGCAGTACTTC
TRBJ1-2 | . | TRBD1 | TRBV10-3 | CAIGDRAANYGYTF | TGTGCCATCGGAGACAGGGCCGCTAACTATGGCTACACCTTC
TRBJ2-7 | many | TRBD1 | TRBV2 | CASSELDRKGVEQYF | TGTGCCAGCAGCGAGCTGGACAGGAAAGGGGTTGAGCAGTACTTC
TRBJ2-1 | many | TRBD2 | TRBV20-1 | CSAAGTSGPSSYNEQFF | TGCAGTGCTGCCGGGACTAGCGGTCCGAGCTCCTACAATGAGCAGTTCTTC
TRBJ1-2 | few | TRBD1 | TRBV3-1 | CASSLKPTGDYGYTF | TGTGCCAGCAGCCTCAAGCCGACAGGGGACTATGGCTACACCTTC
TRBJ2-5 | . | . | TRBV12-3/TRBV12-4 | CASTRNGLQETQYF | TGTGCCAGCACCAGAAATGGACTCCAAGAGACCCAGTACTTC
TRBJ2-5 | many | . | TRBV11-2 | CASSLGPNLQETQYF | TGTGCCAGCAGCTTAGGGCCAAACCTTCAAGAGACCCAGTACTTC
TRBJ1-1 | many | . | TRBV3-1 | CASSRGGWNTEAFF | TGTGCCAGCAGCCGGGGAGGTTGGAACACTGAAGCTTTCTTT
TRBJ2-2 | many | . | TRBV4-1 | CASSQEWGNTGELFF | TGCGCCAGCAGCCAAGAGTGGGGGAACACCGGGGAGCTGTTTTTT
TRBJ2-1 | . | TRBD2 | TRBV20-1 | CSARVSGIYNEQFF | TGCAGTGCTAGAGTTAGCGGGATCTACAATGAGCAGTTCTTC
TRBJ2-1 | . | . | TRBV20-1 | CSASARQGLNYNEQFF | TGCAGTGCTAGTGCACGACAGGGACTAAACTACAATGAGCAGTTCTTC
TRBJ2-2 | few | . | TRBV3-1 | CASSQQIGGPNTGELFF | TGTGCCAGCAGCCAACAAATCGGGGGGCCAAACACCGGGGAGCTGTTTTTT
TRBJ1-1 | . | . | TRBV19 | CASSIWSGRDTEAFF | TGTGCCAGTAGTATATGGTCAGGGAGGGATACTGAAGCTTTCTTT
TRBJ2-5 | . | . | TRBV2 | CASQPRQSQETQYF | TGTGCCAGCCAGCCTAGACAGTCTCAAGAGACCCAGTACTTC
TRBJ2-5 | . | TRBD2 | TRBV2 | CASKIREGEETQYF | TGTGCCAGCAAAATACGGGAGGGGGAAGAGACCCAGTACTTC
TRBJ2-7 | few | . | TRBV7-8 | CASSLGSSQIPYEQYF | TGTGCCAGCAGCTTAGGGAGCAGCCAAATCCCCTACGAGCAGTACTTC
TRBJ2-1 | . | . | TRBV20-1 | CSARGSYNEQFF | TGCAGTGCTAGGGGCAGCTACAATGAGCAGTTCTTC
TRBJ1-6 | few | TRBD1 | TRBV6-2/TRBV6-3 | CASSWNTGGLNSPLHF | TGTGCCAGCAGTTGGAATACAGGGGGCCTTAATTCACCCCTCCACTTT
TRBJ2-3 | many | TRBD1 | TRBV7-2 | CASSISGGRADTQYF | TGTGCCAGCAGCATCTCAGGGGGCAGGGCAGATACGCAGTATTTT
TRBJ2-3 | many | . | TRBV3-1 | CASSLSWGRTDTQYF | TGTGCCAGCAGCCTTAGCTGGGGTCGGACAGATACGCAGTATTTT
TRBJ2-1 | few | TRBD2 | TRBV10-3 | CAVSEYGTSNEQFF | TGTGCCGTCAGTGAGTACGGGACTAGCAATGAGCAGTTCTTC
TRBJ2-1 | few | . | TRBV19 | CASSMGPRYNEQFF | TGTGCCAGTAGTATGGGACCGAGGTACAATGAGCAGTTCTTC
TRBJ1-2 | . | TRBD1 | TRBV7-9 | CASSGTGGSNYGYTF | TGTGCCAGCAGCGGGACAGGGGGGAGTAACTATGGCTACACCTTC
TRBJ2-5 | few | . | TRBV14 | CASSQSLQSGETQYF | TGTGCCAGCAGCCAAAGTCTTCAGAGCGGGGAGACCCAGTACTTC
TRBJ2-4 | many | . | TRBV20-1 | CSARSFPGDIQYF | TGCAGTGCTAGGTCCTTTCCGGGCGACATTCAGTACTTC
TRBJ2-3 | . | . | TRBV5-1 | CASSLDGQFGTDTQYF | TGCGCCAGCAGCTTGGACGGACAGTTTGGCACAGATACGCAGTATTTT
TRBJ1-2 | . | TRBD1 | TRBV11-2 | CASSSMGQGYYGYTF | TGTGCCAGCAGCTCTATGGGACAGGGCTACTATGGCTACACCTTC
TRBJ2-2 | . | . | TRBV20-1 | CSARNNLNTGELFF | TGCAGTGCTAGGAACAACTTGAACACCGGGGAGCTGTTTTTT
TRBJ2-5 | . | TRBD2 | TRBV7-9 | CASSLTVMRELPFEETQYF | TGTGCCAGCAGCTTAACCGTAATGCGGGAGCTCCCCTTCGAAGAGACCCAGTACTTC
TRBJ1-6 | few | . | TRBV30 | CAWTLNLDRYNSPLHF | TGTGCCTGGACCCTTAACCTGGACAGATATAATTCACCCCTCCACTTT
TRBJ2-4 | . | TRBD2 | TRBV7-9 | CASSFGGSRAKNIQYF | TGTGCCAGCAGCTTCGGCGGGAGCCGGGCCAAAAACATTCAGTACTTC
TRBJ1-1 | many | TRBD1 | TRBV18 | CASSREGTATEAFF | TGTGCCAGCTCACGTGAAGGGACAGCCACTGAAGCTTTCTTT
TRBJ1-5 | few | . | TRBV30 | CAWSVGTPNQPQHF | TGTGCCTGGAGTGTAGGGACACCTAATCAGCCCCAGCATTTT
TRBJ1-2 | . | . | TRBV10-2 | CASGTPVYGYTF | TGCGCCAGCGGGACACCGGTCTATGGCTACACCTTC
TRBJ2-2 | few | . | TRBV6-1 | CASSVPGDKFF | TGTGCCAGCAGCGTTCCGGGGGACAAGTTTTTT
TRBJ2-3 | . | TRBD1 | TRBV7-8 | CASSVQGIKDTQYF | TGTGCCAGCAGCGTACAGGGGATTAAAGATACGCAGTATTTT
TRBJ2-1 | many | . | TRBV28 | CASSRRKGGYNEQFF | TGTGCCAGCAGCAGACGGAAGGGAGGCTACAATGAGCAGTTCTTC
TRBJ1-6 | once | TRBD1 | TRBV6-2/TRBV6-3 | CASSFRQGASPLHF | TGTGCCAGCAGTTTCCGACAGGGCGCTTCACCCCTCCACTTT
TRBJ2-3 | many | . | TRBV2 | CASSDETVSTDTQYF | TGTGCCAGCAGTGACGAGACAGTTAGCACAGATACGCAGTATTTT
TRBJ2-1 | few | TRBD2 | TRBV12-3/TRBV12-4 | CASSPNTSGRRNEQFF | TGTGCCAGCAGTCCTAACACTAGCGGGAGGCGCAATGAGCAGTTCTTC
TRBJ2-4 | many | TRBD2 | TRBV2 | CASSESPGLAGVAAKNIQYF | TGTGCCAGCAGTGAATCACCGGGACTAGCGGGAGTCGCGGCCAAAAACATTCAGTACTTC
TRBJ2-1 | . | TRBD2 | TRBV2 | CANSDLAGVSSSYNEQFF | TGTGCCAACAGTGATTTAGCGGGAGTGTCGAGCTCCTACAATGAGCAGTTCTTC
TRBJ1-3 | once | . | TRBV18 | CASSVDGNTIYF | TGTGCCAGCTCTGTCGATGGAAACACCATATATTTT